The T cell receptor beta chain under discussion was sequenced for a study of T-cell memory formation after mild COVID-19. On the study more broadly: Most TCR clusters belonged to a single donor.

This clonotype has only a few counts. V shed 5 bases and J 8 bases; nucleotides not matched to a gene: 11. This CDR3 is built from 15 residues. Germline CDR1 and CDR2: DFQATT and SNEGSKA (reference sequence). In TCRdb, the 5' RACE reads were re-called with MiXCR into one record per CDR3 protein. The sample has about 360,000 distinct CDR3 sequences; under 15% are singletons. The rearrangement joins TRBV20-1 to TRBJ2-1, with TRBD1 matching over 11 bases. The receptor was isolated from a man between 18 and 35 years old who had mild COVID-19 (a few samples of this study predate the infection). Cell type and time point are not known. Sequences were obtained from PBMCs or a T cell subset sorted from them (not recorded which). CDR3 in DNA: TGCAGTGCTCAATCCGGGACAGGGGGTTCGGATGAGCAGTTCTTC. Amino acids: CSAQSGTGGSDEQFF.